This TCR beta chain stems from a study of cytotoxic CD8 clonotypes in ibrutinib-treated CLL. Study context: Recorded responses included around 24 partial and 2 complete; following median 68 months, approximately 14 stayed remitted and about 12 progressed. Response samples were taken after a median about twelve months of treatment, range 6 to 36.

Some clones are missing from TCRdb's copy, which holds only in-frame ones; the method was immunoSEQ multiplex PCR. The sample includes about 50,000 clones, roughly 53% of them seen just once. V trimming: 3 bases; J trimming: 6 bases; junction bases outside the gene matches: 8. Germline V gene sequence: CDR1 KGHSY, CDR2 FQNENV. The CDR3 runs to 15 residues. Study findings and constraints: The public clonotypes identified were infrequent and showed contraction or stability on treatment. Baseline clonality was higher than in age-matched healthy donors and moved in step with circulating CD8+ T-cell counts.

This clone has only a few counts. Its specificity is unknown. The starting material was PBMCs, obtained after 12 months of ibrutinib treatment. V usage is TRBV16 and J usage is TRBJ1-1, with TRBD1 identical over 9 bases. The source is a human donor with chronic lymphocytic leukemia. The CDR3 sequence is CASSHRGQGLAEAFF. The CDR3 bases are TGTGCCAGCAGCCACCGGGGACAGGGATTGGCTGAAGCTTTCTTT.